At least ten counts were recorded for the clone carrying this T cell receptor beta chain. Its matching antigen is unknown. The data were obtained in a study of CD8 T cells in ankylosing spondylitis. Study outcomes and limitations: Disease-associated clones were CD8+ and fairly uncommon in peripheral blood. Blood of patients with ankylosing spondylitis appeared to be characterized by a TCR beta motif of about 8 highly homologous variants.

Quantitative 5'-RACE was performed with molecular barcodes, and it yielded the TCR beta libraries. MiXCR was run by TCRdb on the 5' RACE reads, yielding one entry per CDR3 protein. In the table there are more than 500,000 distinct CDR3 sequences, less than 6% of which are singletons. There are 14 residues in the CDR3. CDR1 and CDR2 (germline): DFQATT, SNEGSKA (reference sequence). The V gene end was trimmed by 6 bases and the J gene end by 4 bases; junction bases not matched to a gene: 11. The sequenced sample consisted of blood, either unsorted or a sorted T cell fraction (not recorded which). The chain links TRBV20-1 to TRBJ1-2; 7 nucleotides agree with TRBD1. The TCR originated in a male donor with ankylosing spondylitis. CDR3 protein: CSAETGSRSYGYTF. In DNA form, the CDR3 reads TGCAGTGCCGAGACAGGGTCTAGGAGCTATGGCTACACCTTC.